The 29 T cell receptor beta chains given below trace back to one sample, sequenced in a study of cytomegalovirus exposure and HLA in healthy donors. 13 Jbeta primers and 60 Vbeta primers were used for the PCR. Produced via immunoSEQ multiplex PCR; TCRdb's table is partial and in-frame only. The table records about 90,000 clones, 65% to 75% of them present only once. What was sequenced was PBMCs. The receptor set was obtained from a young man in good health and CMV-seronegative.

This chain links TRBV28 with TRBJ2-7; perhaps TRBD2 as D (6 bases). The V end was cut by 7 bases, the J end by 6 bases, with 16 bases between. Germline CDR1 reads MDHEN; CDR2 reads SYDVKM. This CDR3 has 13 residues. In nucleotides, the CDR3 is TGTGCCAGCAACGGGGGTTTTTTGTCCGAGCAGTACTTC. Translating it yields CASNGGFLSEQYF.

This chain links TRBV5-4 with TRBJ1-2; the D is unclear. Per the germline V gene, CDR1 is SGHNT and CDR2 is YYREEE (reference sequence). This CDR3 contains 13 residues. V was clipped by 4 bases and J by 7 bases, with 14 bases between them. The CDR3 nucleotides read TGTGCCAGCAGCCTACACTCCACGGGTGGCTACACCTTC. Encoded protein: CASSLHSTGGYTF.

This rearrangement joins TRBV5-1 to TRBJ2-3; D uncertain. Trimming stripped 0 bases from V and 0 bases from J, with 8 bases between. The CDR3 sequence is 15 residues long. Germline values: CDR1 SGHRS, CDR2 YFSETQ. The CDR3 bases are TGCGCCAGCAGCTTGGGGAGTTTTAGCACAGATACGCAGTATTTT. Protein sequence: CASSLGSFSTDTQYF.

The J gene is TRBJ1-1, the V gene TRBV18, with no clear D. The CDR3 has 15 residues. Germline values: CDR1 KGHSH, CDR2 LQKENI. V gave up 6 bases and J gave up 5 bases, with 19 bases separating them. The CDR3 nucleotides read TGTGCCAGCTCCATCGGAGCTCCCGGGTATACTGAAGCTTTCTTT. Its translation is CASSIGAPGYTEAFF. Full variable domain (remainder filled in from reference TRBV18 and TRBJ1-1): NAGVMQNPRHLVRRRGQEARLRCSPMKGHSHVYWYRQLPEEGLKFMVYLQKENIIDESGMPKERFSAEFPKEGPSILRIQQVVRGDSAAYFCASSIGAPGYTEAFFGQGTRLTVV.

The chain combines TRBV30 with TRBJ1-5; D gene unclear. V lost 1 base, J lost 4 bases, and 5 bases lay in between. The CDR3 has 12 residues. CDR1 is GTSNPN, CDR2 SVGIG, per germline (reference sequence). This chain's CDR3 is CAWSEYNQPQHF. CDR3 DNA: TGTGCCTGGAGTGAATATAATCAGCCCCAGCATTTT.

The rearrangement joins TRBV29-1 to TRBJ2-3; unclear D gene. Germline CDR1 reads SQVTM; CDR2 reads ANQGSEA. This CDR3 contains 13 residues. Trimming stripped 2 bases from V and 2 bases from J, with 8 bases between. CDR3 amino acids: CSVENRATDTQYF. CDR3 DNA: TGCAGCGTTGAAAACAGAGCCACAGATACGCAGTATTTT.

This clone occurred a few times. The J gene is TRBJ2-3, the V gene TRBV5-1; 10 bases map to TRBD2. CDR3 size: 16 residues. CDR1 SGHRS and CDR2 YFSETQ come from the germline V gene. Trimming took 0 bases from V and 3 from J; bases not matched to a gene: 4. CDR3 sequence (DNA): TGCGCCAGCAGCTTGGAATCTAGCGGGAGTACAGATACGCAGTATTTT. Translated, it gives CASSLESSGSTDTQYF.

V and J are TRBV13 and TRBJ2-5, with D tentatively TRBD2 (6 bases). The CDR3 is made up of 16 amino acids. From germline, CDR1 is PRHDT and CDR2 FYEKMQ (reference sequence). The ends were cut back, 1 base at V and 2 bases at J, with 14 bases in the middle. The CDR3 DNA is TGTGCCAGCAGCTTAGAACTCCCGGGGGATCAAGAGACCCAGTACTTC. Residues: CASSLELPGDQETQYF. Full variable domain (outside the CDR3, taken from reference TRBV13 and TRBJ2-5): AAGVIQSPRHLIKEKRETATLKCYPIPRHDTVYWYQQGPGQDPQFLISFYEKMQSDKGSIPDRFSAQQFSDYHSELNMSSLELGDSALYFCASSLELPGDQETQYFGPGTRLLVL.

The table lists this clone with a few counts. The chain carries TRBV9 and TRBJ2-1; the match to TRBD1 covers 8 bases. Trimming took 0 bases from V and 3 from J; bases not matched to a gene: 2. The CDR3 spans 15 residues. The germline V gene encodes CDR1 SGDLS and CDR2 YYNGEE. CDR3 in amino acids: CASSVDGTGYNEQFF. The CDR3 DNA follows: TGTGCCAGCAGCGTAGACGGGACAGGCTACAATGAGCAGTTCTTC.

The rearrangement links TRBV5-4 to TRBJ2-1, with TRBD2 matching over 10 bases. Trimming removed 9 bases from V and 4 bases from J; junction bases left unmatched: 13. The length of the CDR3 is 16 residues. The germline V gene encodes CDR1 SGHNT and CDR2 YYREEE (reference sequence). The CDR3 protein is CATIEAGGPSYNEQFF. In DNA, the CDR3 is TGTGCCACCATCGAAGCGGGAGGGCCTTCTTACAATGAGCAGTTCTTC.

This clone was seen just once. The chain has TRBV2 and TRBJ2-2; D ambiguous. Germline assignment: CDR1 SNHLY and CDR2 FYNNEI. This CDR3 has 16 amino acids. Between the trimmed V and J ends, which lost 4 bases and 0 bases, there was a span of 12 bases. The CDR3 spells CASSGYSLTNTGELFF. The CDR3 bases are TGTGCCAGCAGTGGGTATTCCCTAACGAACACCGGGGAGCTGTTTTTT.

This clone turned up a few times. V gene TRBV18 combines with J gene TRBJ2-7; the D is unclear. Trimming shortened V by 3 bases and J by 5 bases, and 5 bases separated the two germline ends. Germline V gene lookup returns CDR1 KGHSH and CDR2 LQKENI. The CDR3 runs 11 residues. CDR3 residues: CASSPRDEQYF. The CDR3 DNA follows: TGTGCCAGCTCACCCCGGGACGAGCAGTACTTC.

In DNA form, the CDR3 reads TGCAGCGTGCCCACTAGCGGGAACACAGATACGCAGTATTTT. The encoded protein is CSVPTSGNTDTQYF. The rearrangement links TRBV29-1 to TRBJ2-3, with TRBD2 matching over 10 bases. The V segment lost 6 bases and the J segment 2 bases; nucleotides outside the gene matches: 5. CDR3 length: 14 residues. CDR1 is SQVTM and CDR2 is ANQGSEA in the germline V gene.

The V gene is TRBV6-5, the J gene TRBJ1-1; 9 nucleotides line up with TRBD1. CDR3 length: 12 residues. Germline values: CDR1 MNHEY, CDR2 SVGAGI. Trimming at V came to 10 bases and at J to 5 bases, leaving 5 bases not matched to a gene. CDR3 amino acids: CAKRDRETEAFF. The CDR3 nucleotides read TGTGCCAAGCGGGACAGGGAGACTGAAGCTTTCTTT.

The V gene is TRBV30, the J gene TRBJ2-7; D gene ambiguous. Germline V CDR1 and CDR2: GTSNPN, SVGIG (reference sequence). With 0 bases removed from V and 4 bases from J, the gap between germline ends came to 13 bases. The CDR3 totals 14 residues. The CDR3 coding sequence is TGTGCCTGGAGTGTGCCGGTTCGGCGGTACGAGCAGTACTTC. As protein: CAWSVPVRRYEQYF.

There are many counts of this clone. CDR3 DNA: TGCGCCAGCAGCATGACACAGACAGGGAACACTGAAGCTTTCTTT. Its translation is CASSMTQTGNTEAFF. The J gene is TRBJ1-1, the V gene TRBV4-1, with D perhaps TRBD1 (6 bases). Deletions cut 5 bases from V and 1 base from J, with 14 bases between. Germline CDR1 MGHRA, CDR2 YSYEKL. The CDR3 has 15 residues.

The rearrangement links TRBV4-3 to TRBJ2-2; TRBD2 might be the D (6 bases). Germline assignment: CDR1 LGHNA and CDR2 YSLEER. The CDR3 length is 16 residues. V was clipped by 4 bases and J by 2 bases, with 14 bases between them. The CDR3 reads CASSPAAGPNTGELFF. CDR3 nucleotide sequence: TGCGCCAGCAGCCCCGCTGCGGGACCAAACACCGGGGAGCTGTTTTTT.

This clone has only a few counts. The genes are TRBV30 and TRBJ1-1; the match to TRBD1 covers 8 bases. This CDR3 region has 15 residues. J gave up 4 bases and V 2 bases, and 9 bases lay outside the gene matches. Germline CDR1 is GTSNPN and CDR2 is SVGIG (reference sequence). Here the CDR3 DNA reads TGTGCCTGGAGTACTAATCCAGGGGGCCTCACTGAAGCTTTCTTT. This encodes CAWSTNPGGLTEAFF.

The gene calls are TRBV19 and TRBJ1-4; D may be TRBD1 (6 bases). Deletions cut 7 bases from V and 9 bases from J, with 21 bases between. The CDR3 extends over 15 amino acids. CDR1 LNHDA and CDR2 SQIVND come from the germline V gene (reference sequence). CDR3 sequence reads: CASTRGAAGDQKLFF. The CDR3, as DNA: TGTGCCAGTACCAGGGGAGCGGCGGGGGATCAAAAACTGTTTTTT.

The chain recombines TRBV28 with TRBJ1-2, with 8 bases matching TRBD1. Germline CDR1 is MDHEN and CDR2 is SYDVKM. This CDR3 is built from 13 residues. V trimming: 4 bases; J trimming: 5 bases; junction bases outside the gene matches: 3. The CDR3 DNA follows: TGTGCCAGCAGTTACGGACAGGGATATGGCTACACCTTC. Its protein is CASSYGQGYGYTF.

The chain combines TRBV7-3 with TRBJ1-1; D call uncertain. This CDR3 spans 13 amino acids. Trimming cost V 6 bases and J 3 bases, with 11 bases left between them. CDR1 and CDR2 from the germline V gene are SGHTA and FQGTGA. The CDR3 region has the DNA TGTGCCAGCAGGGCCAGCGGGGACACTGAAGCTTTCTTT. This sequence encodes CASRASGDTEAFF.

The chain couples TRBV7-2 to TRBJ2-3, with D possibly matching TRBD1 (5 bases). The CDR3 has 13 amino acids. CDR1 and CDR2 from the germline V gene are SGHTA and FQGNSA. V lost 3 bases to trimming and J lost 2 bases, with 6 bases between them. The CDR3 loop reads CASSFGHTDTQYF. CDR3 sequence (DNA): TGTGCCAGCAGCTTTGGACACACAGATACGCAGTATTTT.

This clone has only a few counts. Distinct nucleotide sequences in the sample also encode this CDR3. The rearrangement uses TRBV27 and TRBJ1-5; D may be TRBD1 (6 bases). Looked up from germline, CDR1 is MNHEY and CDR2 is SMNVEV (reference sequence). The CDR3 extends over 14 amino acids. The V gene lost 4 bases and the J gene lost 0 bases, with 7 bases spanning the gap. The chain's CDR3 is CASSSGASNQPQHF. CDR3 in DNA: TGTGCCAGCAGTTCAGGGGCTAGCAATCAGCCCCAGCATTTT.

The genes are TRBV5-1 and TRBJ2-1; 13 positions match TRBD2. The V gene's germline CDR1 is SGHRS and CDR2 YFSETQ. The CDR3 totals 16 residues. V gave up 4 bases and J gave up 4 bases; unmatched junction bases: 5. The DNA for the CDR3 is TGCGCCAGCAGCCCGGGACTAGCGGGGATATACAATGAGCAGTTCTTC. Residues: CASSPGLAGIYNEQFF.

The V call is TRBV27, the J call TRBJ1-1; the match to TRBD1 covers 7 bases. The V segment lost 6 bases and the J segment 6 bases; nucleotides outside the gene matches: 10. There are 14 residues in the CDR3. CDR1 is MNHEY, CDR2 SMNVEV, per germline (reference sequence). The CDR3 sequence is CASSLTGTSPEAFF. Written as DNA, the CDR3 is TGTGCCAGCAGCTTGACAGGGACTAGCCCTGAAGCTTTCTTT.

The V and J genes are TRBV7-9 and TRBJ1-1, with no clear D. The germline V gene encodes CDR1 SEHNR and CDR2 FQNEAQ (reference sequence). The CDR3 is 15 amino acids. V lost 1 base to trimming and J lost 0 bases, with 9 bases between them. DNA for the CDR3: TGTGCCAGCAGCTTAGAGAGGGAAGTGAACACTGAAGCTTTCTTT. It encodes CASSLEREVNTEAFF.

The rearrangement uses TRBV5-1 and TRBJ1-1; weak D call: TRBD1 (6 bases). Germline CDR1 is SGHRS and CDR2 is YFSETQ. This CDR3 has 14 amino acids. V was pared by 2 bases and J by 4 bases, with 12 bases between. DNA for the CDR3: TGCGCCAGCAGCTTAGGGGACACTGTCACTGAAGCTTTCTTT. Its translation: CASSLGDTVTEAFF.

This CDR3 reads CAWSIYWGQDGDGYTF. Here the CDR3 DNA reads TGTGCCTGGAGTATTTATTGGGGGCAAGACGGGGATGGCTACACCTTC. V usage is TRBV30 and J usage is TRBJ1-2; tentatively, D is TRBD1 (6 bases). The V gene lost 2 bases and the J gene lost 6 bases, with 22 bases spanning the gap. Germline V gene lookup returns CDR1 GTSNPN and CDR2 SVGIG (reference sequence). The CDR3 totals 16 residues.

The J gene is TRBJ2-3, the V gene TRBV19, with D perhaps TRBD2 (5 bases). Germline lookup yields CDR1 LNHDA and CDR2 SQIVND (reference sequence). V shed 1 base and J shed 6 bases, with 8 bases lying between them. This CDR3 contains 13 residues. The CDR3 sequence is CASSIGTGDTQYF. The DNA for the CDR3 is TGTGCCAGTAGTATAGGAACGGGGGATACGCAGTATTTT.